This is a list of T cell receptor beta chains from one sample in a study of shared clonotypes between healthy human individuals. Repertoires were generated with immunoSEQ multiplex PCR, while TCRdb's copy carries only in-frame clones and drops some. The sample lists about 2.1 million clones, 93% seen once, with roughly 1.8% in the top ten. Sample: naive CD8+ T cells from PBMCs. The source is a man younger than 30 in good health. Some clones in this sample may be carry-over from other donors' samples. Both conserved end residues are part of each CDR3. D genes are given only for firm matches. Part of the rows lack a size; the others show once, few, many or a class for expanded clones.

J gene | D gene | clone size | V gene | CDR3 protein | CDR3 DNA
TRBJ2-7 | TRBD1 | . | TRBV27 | CASSLVGTGSYEQYF | TGTGCCAGCAGTTTAGTGGGGACAGGTTCCTACGAGCAGTACTTC
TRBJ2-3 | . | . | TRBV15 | CATSRDGRSTDTQYF | TGTGCCACCAGCAGAGACGGGCGGAGCACAGATACGCAGTATTTT
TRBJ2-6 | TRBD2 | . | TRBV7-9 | CASRPGSGTDSGANVLTF | TGTGCCAGCAGGCCAGGTAGCGGGACCGACTCTGGGGCCAACGTCCTGACTTTC
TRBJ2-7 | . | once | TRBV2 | CASSERAGSGYEQYF | TGTGCCAGCAGTGAACGGGCAGGGTCCGGCTACGAGCAGTACTTC
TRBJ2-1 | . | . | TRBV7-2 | CASSLGSGGYNEQFF | TGTGCCAGCAGCTTAGGCAGCGGAGGCTACAATGAGCAGTTCTTC
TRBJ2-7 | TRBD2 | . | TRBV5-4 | CASSLGPAGDRYEQYF | TGTGCCAGCAGCTTGGGGCCAGCGGGAGACCGCTACGAGCAGTACTTC
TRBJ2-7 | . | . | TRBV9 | CASSEGVGVNYEQYF | TGTGCCAGCAGCGAGGGGGTGGGCGTCAACTACGAGCAGTACTTC
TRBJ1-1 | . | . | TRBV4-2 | CASSQHQGGTEAFF | TGTGCCAGCAGCCAGCATCAAGGGGGCACTGAAGCTTTCTTT
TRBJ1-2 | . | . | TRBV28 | CASSFNRAYGYTF | TGTGCCAGCAGTTTCAACAGGGCCTATGGCTACACCTTC
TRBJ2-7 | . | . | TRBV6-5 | CASSYSGESHEQYF | TGTGCCAGCAGTTACTCAGGGGAGAGCCACGAGCAGTACTTC
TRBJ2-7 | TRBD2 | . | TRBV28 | CASSLRLAISYEQYF | TGTGCCAGCAGTTTACGACTAGCCATCTCCTACGAGCAGTACTTC
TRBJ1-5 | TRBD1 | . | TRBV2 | CASIRGTGGHQPQHF | TGTGCCAGCATTCGCGGGACAGGGGGCCATCAGCCCCAGCATTTT
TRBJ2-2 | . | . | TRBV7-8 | CASSRLTGELFF | TGTGCCAGCAGCCGTTTGACCGGGGAGCTGTTTTTT
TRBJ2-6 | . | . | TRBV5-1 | CASSPLGGSGANVLTF | TGCGCCAGCAGCCCCCTCGGGGGCTCTGGGGCCAACGTCCTGACTTTC
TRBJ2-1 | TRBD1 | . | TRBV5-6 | CASSEGTVRKQFF | TGTGCCAGCAGCGAGGGGACAGTCAGAAAGCAGTTCTTC
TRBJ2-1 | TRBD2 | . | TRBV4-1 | CASSRGPLALTGSYNEQFF | TGCGCCAGCAGCCGGGGTCCACTAGCGCTAACAGGCTCCTACAATGAGCAGTTCTTC
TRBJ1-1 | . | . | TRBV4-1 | CASSPLVGGTEAFF | TGCGCCAGCAGCCCCCTGGTAGGGGGAACTGAAGCTTTCTTT
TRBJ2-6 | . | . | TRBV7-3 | CASSTAQGVGANVLTF | TGTGCCAGCAGCACAGCACAGGGTGTTGGGGCCAACGTCCTGACTTTC
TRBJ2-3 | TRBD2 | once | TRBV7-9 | CASWEGVVDTQYF | TGTGCCAGCTGGGAGGGAGTTGTAGATACGCAGTATTTT
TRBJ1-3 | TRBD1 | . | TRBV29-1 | CSVEGDRDRSGNTIYF | TGCAGCGTTGAGGGGGACAGGGACCGATCTGGAAACACCATATATTTT
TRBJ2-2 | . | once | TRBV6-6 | CASRLGNGELFF | TGTGCCAGCCGACTGGGAAACGGGGAGCTGTTTTTT
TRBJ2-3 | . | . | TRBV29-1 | CSVSTGSTDTQYF | TGCAGCGTTAGTACGGGGAGCACAGATACGCAGTATTTT
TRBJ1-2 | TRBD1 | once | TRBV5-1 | CASSPGTGGLKGYTF | TGCGCCAGCAGCCCCGGGACAGGGGGCCTTAAGGGCTACACCTTC
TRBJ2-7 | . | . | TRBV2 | CASSEAPGLNYEQYF | TGTGCCAGCAGTGAAGCGCCGGGCCTCAACTACGAGCAGTACTTC
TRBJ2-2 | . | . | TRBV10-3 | CAIMRAVTSNTGELFF | TGTGCCATCATGAGGGCGGTGACTTCAAACACCGGGGAGCTGTTTTTT
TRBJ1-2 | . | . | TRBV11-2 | CASSIGTSLGYTF | TGTGCCAGCAGCATTGGGACATCGCTGGGCTACACCTTC
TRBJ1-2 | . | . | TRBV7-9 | CASSLVTANYGYTF | TGTGCCAGCAGCTTAGTCACAGCTAACTATGGCTACACCTTC
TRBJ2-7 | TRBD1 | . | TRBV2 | CAIMTGWSREQYF | TGTGCCATTATGACAGGGTGGTCGAGGGAGCAGTACTTC
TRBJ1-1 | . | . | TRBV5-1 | CASSPDGNTEAFF | TGCGCCAGCAGCCCGGACGGGAACACTGAAGCTTTCTTT
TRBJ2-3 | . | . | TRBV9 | CASSEEGRLELDTQYF | TGTGCCAGCAGCGAGGAGGGACGTCTGGAGCTGGATACGCAGTATTTT
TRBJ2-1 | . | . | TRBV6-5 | CASSPAPYNEQFF | TGTGCCAGCAGCCCGGCCCCCTACAATGAGCAGTTCTTC
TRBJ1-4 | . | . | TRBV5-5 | CASSLFGTYSNEKLFF | TGTGCCAGCAGCTTGTTCGGGACCTACTCAAATGAAAAACTGTTTTTT
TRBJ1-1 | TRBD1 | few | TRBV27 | CASSLSLGTGRAFF | TGTGCCAGCAGTTTATCATTAGGGACAGGGAGAGCTTTCTTT
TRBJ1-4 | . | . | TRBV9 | CASSVGGDGTNEKLFF | TGTGCCAGCAGCGTAGGAGGGGACGGGACTAATGAAAAACTGTTTTTT
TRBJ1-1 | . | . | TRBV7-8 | CASSQYGLPNTEAFF | TGTGCCAGCAGCCAATACGGGTTGCCAAACACTGAAGCTTTCTTT
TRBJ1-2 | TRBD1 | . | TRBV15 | CATSAWTGRDYTF | TGTGCCACCAGCGCCTGGACAGGGAGGGACTACACCTTC
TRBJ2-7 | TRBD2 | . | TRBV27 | CASSFAGGPFEQYF | TGTGCCAGCAGTTTTGCGGGAGGGCCTTTCGAGCAGTACTTC
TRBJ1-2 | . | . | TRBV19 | CASRNTGLNYGYTF | TGTGCCAGTAGGAACACAGGGCTAAACTATGGCTACACCTTC
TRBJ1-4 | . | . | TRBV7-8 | CASSLPTGPTMTEKLFF | TGTGCCAGCAGCTTACCCACTGGGCCCACTATGACCGAAAAACTGTTTTTT
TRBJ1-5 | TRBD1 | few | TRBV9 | CASSAGTGLFQPQHF | TGTGCCAGCAGCGCAGGGACAGGCCTTTTTCAGCCCCAGCATTTT
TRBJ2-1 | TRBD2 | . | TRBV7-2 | CASSLLAGAGEQFF | TGTGCCAGCAGCTTATTAGCGGGAGCCGGTGAGCAGTTCTTC
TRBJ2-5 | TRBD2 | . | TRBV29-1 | CSVEDRGGLETQYF | TGCAGCGTTGAAGACCGGGGAGGGTTGGAGACCCAGTACTTC
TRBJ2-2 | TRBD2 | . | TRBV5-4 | CASSHGLAGETGELFF | TGTGCCAGCAGCCATGGACTAGCGGGAGAGACCGGGGAGCTGTTTTTT
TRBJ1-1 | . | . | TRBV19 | CASSITGLTNTEAFF | TGTGCCAGTAGTATTACGGGACTTACGAACACTGAAGCTTTCTTT
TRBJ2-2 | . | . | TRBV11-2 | CASYARGARGSSAGELFF | TGTGCCAGCTACGCACGAGGGGCCCGTGGCTCTAGCGCCGGGGAGCTGTTTTTT
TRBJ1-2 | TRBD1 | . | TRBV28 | CASRPGTGVHYGYTF | TGTGCCAGCAGGCCCGGGACAGGGGTTCACTATGGCTACACCTTC
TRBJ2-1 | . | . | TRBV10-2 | CATSRGLNEQFF | TGCGCCACCAGTCGGGGCCTTAATGAGCAGTTCTTC
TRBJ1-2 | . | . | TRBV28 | CASSLPTDPSGPYGYTF | TGTGCCAGCAGTTTACCGACGGACCCCTCAGGGCCCTATGGCTACACCTTC
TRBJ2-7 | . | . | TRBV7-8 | CASSPVGTADPYEQYF | TGTGCCAGCAGCCCGGTAGGGACCGCCGACCCCTACGAGCAGTACTTC
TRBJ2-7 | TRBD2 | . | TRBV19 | CASKEAGEAYEQYF | TGTGCCAGTAAAGAGGCGGGAGAGGCCTACGAGCAGTACTTC
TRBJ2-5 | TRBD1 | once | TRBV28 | CASSPWGQGGETQYF | TGTGCCAGCAGCCCATGGGGACAGGGCGGGGAGACCCAGTACTTC
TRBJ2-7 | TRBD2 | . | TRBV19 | CASSIFPSSGERKYF | TGTGCCAGTAGCATATTCCCTTCAAGCGGGGAACGGAAGTACTTC
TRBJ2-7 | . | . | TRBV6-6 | CASSYEGVYEQYF | TGTGCCAGCAGTTACGAAGGGGTCTACGAGCAGTACTTC
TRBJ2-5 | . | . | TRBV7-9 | CASSSGQGIETQYF | TGTGCCAGCAGCTCCGGACAAGGAATAGAGACCCAGTACTTC
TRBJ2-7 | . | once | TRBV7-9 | CASSLDRAGMDEQYF | TGTGCCAGCAGCTTAGATCGGGCGGGGATGGACGAGCAGTACTTC